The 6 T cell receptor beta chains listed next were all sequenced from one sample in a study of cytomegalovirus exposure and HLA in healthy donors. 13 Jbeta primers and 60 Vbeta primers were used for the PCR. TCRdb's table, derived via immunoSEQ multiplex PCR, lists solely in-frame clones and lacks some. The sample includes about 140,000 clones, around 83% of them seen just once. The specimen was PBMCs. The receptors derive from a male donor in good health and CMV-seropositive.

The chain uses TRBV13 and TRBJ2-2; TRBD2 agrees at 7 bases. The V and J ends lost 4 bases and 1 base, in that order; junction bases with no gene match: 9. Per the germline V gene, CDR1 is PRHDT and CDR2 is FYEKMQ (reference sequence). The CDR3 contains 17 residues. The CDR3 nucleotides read TGTGCCAGCAGCTCCCTCCTCCGGGAGGAGAACACCGGGGAGCTGTTTTTT. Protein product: CASSSLLREENTGELFF.

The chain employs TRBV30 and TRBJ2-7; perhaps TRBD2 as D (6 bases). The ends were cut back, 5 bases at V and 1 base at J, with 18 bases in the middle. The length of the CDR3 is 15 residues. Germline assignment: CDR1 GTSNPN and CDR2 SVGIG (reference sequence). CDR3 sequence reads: CAWYYGTHSSYEQYF. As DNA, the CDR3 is TGTGCCTGGTACTACGGGACTCACTCTTCCTACGAGCAGTACTTC.

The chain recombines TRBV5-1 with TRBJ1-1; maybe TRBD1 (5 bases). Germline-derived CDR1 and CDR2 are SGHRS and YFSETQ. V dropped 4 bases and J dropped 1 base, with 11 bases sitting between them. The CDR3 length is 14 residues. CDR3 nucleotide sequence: TGCGCCAGCAGCCCAGTAACAGGGAACACTGAAGCTTTCTTT. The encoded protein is CASSPVTGNTEAFF.

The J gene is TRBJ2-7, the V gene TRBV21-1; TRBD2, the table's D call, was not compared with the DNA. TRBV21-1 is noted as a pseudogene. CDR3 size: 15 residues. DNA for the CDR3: TGTGCCAGCAGCAACAACTACTCCCGACCCTACGAGCAGTACTTC. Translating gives CASSNNYSRPYEQYF.

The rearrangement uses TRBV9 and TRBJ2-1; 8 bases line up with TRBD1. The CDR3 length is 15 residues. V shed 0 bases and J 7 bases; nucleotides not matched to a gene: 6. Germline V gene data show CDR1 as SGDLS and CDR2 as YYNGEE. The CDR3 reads CASSVAGTGANEQFF. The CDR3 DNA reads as TGTGCCAGCAGCGTAGCCGGGACAGGTGCGAATGAGCAGTTCTTC.

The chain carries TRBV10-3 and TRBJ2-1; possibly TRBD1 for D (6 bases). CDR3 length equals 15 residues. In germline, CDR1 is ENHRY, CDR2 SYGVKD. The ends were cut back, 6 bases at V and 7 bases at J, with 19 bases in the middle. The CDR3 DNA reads TGTGCCATCAGCCCCCTCGTTCAGGGGAGTAATGAGCAGTTCTTC. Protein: CAISPLVQGSNEQFF.